What follows is one T cell receptor beta chain and its context. The data belong to a study of shared clonotypes between healthy human individuals. There are 13 residues in the CDR3. Germline V CDR1 and CDR2: SGHRS, YFSETQ. Trimming took off 3 bases at V and 8 bases at J, with 11 bases between the two ends. Profiling relied on immunoSEQ multiplex PCR, and the TCRdb table lists in-frame clones only, not all of them. Among more than 400,000 clones listed, 81% were seen once. This TCR derives from a woman aged 35 to 49 in good health. Some clones in this sample may be carry-over from other donors' samples. The sequencing sample was made of PBMCs. J is TRBJ1-4 and V is TRBV5-1; D unclear. The CDR3: CASSYDLGEKLFF. CDR3 in DNA: TGCGCCAGCAGCTACGATCTTGGGGAAAAACTGTTTTTT.